A single sample is the source of the 16 T cell receptor beta chains below, sequenced in a study of OX40 agonist ivuxolimab in advanced cancers. The protocol was immunoSEQ multiplex PCR, while the TCRdb copy is restricted to in-frame clones and leaves out a portion. The sample lists 200 or so clones, roughly 70% occurring once. The sample was gathered in a trial of the OX40 agonist ivuxolimab. The origin of the receptors is an adult with an advanced solid tumor such as melanoma, head and neck, liver or kidney cancer.

This rearrangement joins TRBV6-8 to TRBJ2-7, with D hard to call. In germline, CDR1 is MNHGY, CDR2 SAAAGT. V shed 5 bases and J shed 2 bases, with 16 bases lying between them. CDR3 size: 15 residues. The CDR3 protein is CASSEYLTAAYEQYF. The CDR3 DNA sequence: TGTGCCAGCAGTGAGTATCTAACAGCTGCCTACGAGCAGTACTTC.

The V and J genes are TRBV12-2 and TRBJ1-1. TRBV12-2 has pseudogene status. The CDR3 runs 14 residues. The CDR3 loop is CAGQRAQMNTEAFF. The CDR3 DNA sequence: TGTGCCGGACAGCGGGCACAGATGAACACTGAAGCTTTCTTT.

The chain carries TRBV6-8 and TRBJ1-5; no clear D. CDR3 length: 12 amino acids. Trimming took off 9 bases at V and 2 bases at J, with 8 bases between the two ends. Germline CDR1 reads MNHGY; CDR2 reads SAAAGT. CDR3 coding DNA: TGTGCCAGTAAGAGTCGCAATCAGCCCCAGCATTTT. Translated: CASKSRNQPQHF.

This clone has just a few counts. This rearrangement joins TRBV11-3 to TRBJ2-3, with TRBD2 matching over 7 bases. With 3 bases clipped from V and 3 bases from J, the junction kept 18 bases outside the gene matches. Germline V CDR1 and CDR2: SGHNT, YENEEA. The CDR3 is made up of 19 amino acids. The CDR3 protein is CASSLTTPGLPLGTDTQYF. In nucleotides, the CDR3 is TGTGCCAGCAGCTTGACAACGCCGGGACTACCTCTCGGTACAGATACGCAGTATTTT.

J is TRBJ1-4 and V is TRBV19; 9 positions agree with TRBD1. With V trimmed by 4 bases and J by 5 bases, 5 bases remained unmatched. This CDR3 contains 15 residues. CDR1 and CDR2 from the germline V gene are LNHDA and SQIVND (reference sequence). This CDR3 is CASSRGQGRNEKLFF. CDR3 DNA sequence: TGTGCCAGTAGTAGGGGACAGGGCCGCAATGAAAAACTGTTTTTT.

The chain has TRBV19 and TRBJ1-1; D ambiguous. CDR3 length: 14 residues. V was shortened by 7 bases and J by 2 bases, with 14 bases between the two germline ends. CDR1 is LNHDA, CDR2 SQIVND, per germline (reference sequence). The CDR3 loop reads CASTLHQANTEAFF. For the CDR3, the DNA is TGTGCCAGTACCCTACACCAGGCCAACACTGAAGCTTTCTTT.

CDR3 coding DNA: TGTGCCAGTAGTGGCACAGGGTCCCACAATGAGCAGTTCTTC. This sequence encodes CASSGTGSHNEQFF. The V call is TRBV19, the J call TRBJ2-1; possibly TRBD1 for D (6 bases). Trimming removed 5 bases from V and 5 bases from J, with 13 bases in between. Germline assignment: CDR1 LNHDA and CDR2 SQIVND (reference sequence). The CDR3 consists of 14 residues.

The genes are TRBV19 and TRBJ1-2; the D is unclear. V lost 6 bases and J 8 bases, leaving 16 bases between the germline ends. The germline gives CDR1 LNHDA, CDR2 SQIVND (reference sequence). This CDR3 region has 13 residues. The chain's CDR3 is CASSPPVGDGYTF. The CDR3 region has the DNA TGTGCCAGTAGCCCCCCAGTGGGAGACGGCTACACCTTC.

The chain recombines TRBV11-3 with TRBJ2-5; TRBD1 matches at 10 bases. This CDR3 is built from 15 residues. J was trimmed by 4 bases and V by 4 bases; bases with no gene match: 6. CDR1 is SGHNT and CDR2 is YENEEA in the germline V gene. CDR3 sequence: CASSSRDRGVETQYF. CDR3 nucleotides: TGTGCCAGCAGCTCCCGGGACAGGGGCGTAGAGACCCAGTACTTC.

The CDR3 region has the DNA TGTGCCAGCAGTTCTCACAGATCGAATGAAAAACTGTTTTTT. Its translation is CASSSHRSNEKLFF. This chain links TRBV6-8 with TRBJ1-4; D ambiguous. Looked up from germline, CDR1 is MNHGY and CDR2 is SAAAGT. Trimming shortened V by 4 bases and J by 5 bases, and 11 bases separated the two germline ends. The CDR3 has 14 residues.

V usage is TRBV9 and J usage is TRBJ1-3, with D possibly being TRBD1 (5 bases). The CDR3 is made up of 14 amino acids. Per germline, CDR1 SGDLS and CDR2 YYNGEE. The V gene lost 4 bases and the J gene lost 2 bases, with 10 bases spanning the gap. The CDR3 protein is CASSSGFTGNTIYF. In DNA form, the CDR3 reads TGTGCCAGCAGCTCAGGGTTCACTGGAAACACCATATATTTT.

This clone is labeled hyperexpanded (1% or more). J is TRBJ1-2 and V is TRBV11-3, with D perhaps matching TRBD1 (6 bases). Germline assignment: CDR1 SGHNT and CDR2 YENEEA. Trimming took off 1 base at V and 2 bases at J, with 8 bases between the two ends. The CDR3 consists of 14 residues. This CDR3 reads CASSLGTVNYGYTF. Here the CDR3 DNA reads TGTGCCAGCAGCTTAGGGACAGTGAACTATGGCTACACCTTC.

This chain connects TRBV19 to TRBJ1-2, with 11 positions matching TRBD1. The CDR3 runs 13 residues. Germline V CDR1 and CDR2: LNHDA, SQIVND (reference sequence). V gave up 6 bases and J gave up 7 bases; unmatched junction bases: 4. CDR3 in amino acids: CASSGQGAGGYTF. CDR3 sequence (DNA): TGTGCCAGTAGCGGACAGGGGGCTGGTGGCTACACCTTC.

This clone was counted a single time. This chain links TRBV14 with TRBJ2-5; D is unresolved. In germline, CDR1 is SGHDN, CDR2 FVKESK. The CDR3 is made up of 17 amino acids. V lost 5 bases, J lost 4 bases, and 23 bases lay in between. CDR3 nucleotide sequence: TGTGCCAGCAGCAAAAAACGGGTTAAGGATCTGCGAGAGACCCAGTACTTC. Translation: CASSKKRVKDLRETQYF.

CDR3 residues: CASSPGLAGTDTQYF. CDR3 nucleotide sequence: TGTGCCAGCAGCCCGGGACTAGCGGGCACAGATACGCAGTATTTT. The V and J genes are TRBV11-3 and TRBJ2-3, with 11 bases lining up with TRBD2. CDR1 is SGHNT and CDR2 is YENEEA in the germline V gene. The CDR3 contains 15 residues. V lost 5 bases to trimming and J lost 1 base; unmatched junction nucleotides: 2.

The rearrangement joins TRBV14 to TRBJ1-1; D perhaps matches TRBD1 (5 bases). Trimming took 3 bases from V and 3 from J, leaving 8 bases between them. The CDR3 totals 13 residues. Germline V gene sequence: CDR1 SGHDN, CDR2 FVKESK. CDR3 bases: TGTGCCAGCAGCCATATGGGGGACACTGAAGCTTTCTTT. Protein sequence: CASSHMGDTEAFF.